This TCR beta chain was profiled in a study of blood T cell repertoires in COVID-19. Study-wide context: Material from acute and convalescent COVID-19 was sourced from the United States, Italy and Spain. In each case, the material was cDNA or gDNA derived from T cells, B-cell-depleted T cells, or PBMCs.

The repertoire was sequenced with immunoSEQ multiplex PCR; TCRdb's copy has only in-frame clones and lacks some. The data contain under 300,000 clones, roughly 90% of them seen just once; the ten biggest clones take up 3%. The CDR3 is 14 amino acids. V was trimmed by 5 bases and J by 2 bases, leaving 10 bases between them. CDR1 is SGHTA, CDR2 FQGNSA, per germline. Specimen: PBMCs or T cells enriched from blood (not recorded which). The sequence came from a woman aged 45-60 years who had recovered from COVID-19. This sequence joins TRBV7-2 and TRBJ2-1; D is undetermined. The CDR3 loop is CASSVTSTYNEQFF. The CDR3 DNA reads TGTGCCAGCAGCGTGACAAGCACCTACAATGAGCAGTTCTTC.